This TCR beta chain was profiled in a study of blood T cell repertoires in COVID-19. The protocol was immunoSEQ multiplex PCR, while the TCRdb copy is restricted to in-frame clones and leaves out a portion. Among some 200,000 clones listed, about four fifths were seen once. The CDR3 contains 15 residues. The V end lost 1 base, the J end lost 4 bases, and 13 bases lay between the germline ends. CDR1 is SGHTA and CDR2 is FQGNSA in the germline V gene. The clonotype comes from a woman in her thirties or forties with COVID-19, enrolled during active disease. The gene calls are TRBV7-2 and TRBJ1-2; TRBD1 might be the D (6 bases). The sample taken for sequencing was peripheral blood. CDR3 nucleotide sequence: TGTGCCAGCAGCTTAGTGACGGGGGGCGGCTATGGCTACACCTTC. Its protein product is CASSLVTGGGYGYTF.